These 12 T cell receptor beta chains came from one sample sequenced in a study of blood T cell repertoires in COVID-19. The method was immunoSEQ multiplex PCR; TCRdb's version includes in-frame clones alone and lacks a portion of them. The sample has under 500,000 clones, roughly 87% seen once; the top ten hold 1.5% to 2%. The source material was PBMCs or T cells enriched from blood (not recorded which). The receptors originated from a woman aged 18-30 years with acute COVID-19.

This clone showed up just once. The rearrangement uses TRBV14 and TRBJ1-1, with D hard to call. The germline V and J ends were trimmed by 4 bases and 7 bases, with 16 bases remaining between them. CDR3 length: 14 residues. CDR1 and CDR2 from the germline V gene are SGHDN and FVKESK. The CDR3 nucleotides are TGTGCCAGCAGCCCCCTACGTCGAGGGTTTGAAGCTTTCTTT. This gives the protein CASSPLRRGFEAFF.

The chain uses TRBV28 and TRBJ2-2; tentative D call: TRBD2 (6 bases). The CDR3 length is 16 residues. The germline gives CDR1 MDHEN, CDR2 SYDVKM. Trimming removed 7 bases from V and 4 bases from J, with 19 bases in between. CDR3 nucleotides: TGTGCCAGCACCACTGCCCTGACTAGTTTCACCGGGGAGCTGTTTTTT. Its protein is CASTTALTSFTGELFF.

The chain combines TRBV4-3 with TRBJ2-3, with 10 bases fitting TRBD2. V lost 0 bases, J lost 5 bases, and 8 bases stayed unmatched. Germline CDR1 is LGHNA and CDR2 is YSLEER. This CDR3 spans 17 amino acids. CDR3 in amino acids: CASSQEASGSLVDTQYF. CDR3 coding DNA: TGCGCCAGCAGCCAAGAGGCTAGCGGGAGTTTAGTAGATACGCAGTATTTT.

The V gene is TRBV10-3, the J gene TRBJ2-2, with D possibly TRBD2 on 5 matching bases. The V and J ends lost 0 bases and 3 bases respectively, with 5 bases between them. CDR1 and CDR2 (germline): ENHRY, SYGVKD. This CDR3 region has 14 residues. The CDR3 sequence is CAISESRDTGELFF. CDR3 bases: TGTGCCATCAGTGAGTCGAGGGACACCGGGGAGCTGTTTTTT.

The chain combines TRBV14 with TRBJ1-6, with TRBD1 identical over 8 bases. This CDR3 has 16 residues. V dropped 3 bases and J dropped 7; count of bases not matched to a gene: 8. Germline V gene lookup returns CDR1 SGHDN and CDR2 FVKESK. The CDR3 bases are TGTGCCAGCAGCCAGTCACAAGACAGGGGCAATTCACCCCTCCACTTT. Protein product: CASSQSQDRGNSPLHF.

The chain recombines TRBV3-1 (or the pseudogene TRBV3-2) with TRBJ2-1, with 9 nucleotides matching TRBD2. Germline CDR1 and CDR2: LGHDT and YNNKEL (reference sequence). After removal of 3 bases from V and 8 bases from J, the junction contained 2 bases not matched to a gene. This CDR3 spans 13 amino acids. The CDR3 here is CASSQGTSYEQFF. CDR3 coding DNA: TGTGCCAGCAGCCAGGGGACTAGCTATGAGCAGTTCTTC.

The count of this clone is one. The chain has TRBV7-9 and TRBJ2-7; 11 nucleotides align to TRBD1. CDR3 length equals 16 residues. V was pared by 5 bases and J by 4 bases, with 10 bases of the junction left unmatched. The V gene's germline CDR1 is SEHNR and CDR2 FQNEAQ (reference sequence). The CDR3 sequence: CASSILGQGAGYEQYF. In DNA, the CDR3 is TGTGCCAGCAGCATCCTCGGACAGGGGGCGGGATACGAGCAGTACTTC.

The chain couples TRBV20-1 to TRBJ2-7; 10 bases line up with TRBD2. This CDR3 spans 15 amino acids. From germline, CDR1 is DFQATT and CDR2 SNEGSKA (reference sequence). The V and J ends lost 3 bases and 2 bases, in that order; junction bases with no gene match: 7. The DNA of the CDR3 is TGCAGTGCTAGTCTGCCCGGGACTAGCGCCTACGAGCAGTACTTC. Translation: CSASLPGTSAYEQYF.

J is TRBJ2-5 and V is TRBV7-8, with D possibly matching TRBD1 (5 bases). The germline V and J ends were trimmed by 2 bases and 2 bases, with 15 bases remaining between them. CDR1 SGHVS and CDR2 FQNEAQ come from the germline V gene. This CDR3 spans 16 amino acids. CDR3 loop: CASSLRTWGSQETQYF. The CDR3 DNA reads TGTGCCAGCAGCTTACGCACGTGGGGCTCGCAAGAGACCCAGTACTTC.

The chain has TRBV10-2 and TRBJ2-7; possible D gene TRBD1, 5 bases. The CDR3 extends over 13 amino acids. V dropped 6 bases and J dropped 3 bases, with 12 bases sitting between them. Germline loops: CDR1 WSHSY, CDR2 SAAADI. The CDR3 bases are TGCGCCAGCAGCCTAGGGGTCGGCTACGAGCAGTACTTC. Protein sequence: CASSLGVGYEQYF.

V gene TRBV3-1 (or the pseudogene TRBV3-2) combines with J gene TRBJ2-1, with D possibly being TRBD2 (5 bases). Trimming removed 0 bases from V and 9 bases from J, with 9 bases in between. CDR3 length equals 13 residues. CDR1 is LGHDT, CDR2 YNNKEL, per germline (reference sequence). CDR3 loop: CASSQEGLGEQFF. CDR3 sequence (DNA): TGTGCCAGCAGCCAAGAAGGACTCGGTGAGCAGTTCTTC.

This sequence joins TRBV6-5 and TRBJ2-2, with 8 bases matching TRBD1. CDR1 MNHEY and CDR2 SVGAGI come from the germline V gene. This CDR3 has 14 amino acids. V lost 7 bases and J lost 6; bases outside the gene matches: 7. CDR3 region: CASIFGQGAGELFF. CDR3 DNA sequence: TGTGCCAGCATATTCGGACAGGGCGCCGGGGAGCTGTTTTTT.